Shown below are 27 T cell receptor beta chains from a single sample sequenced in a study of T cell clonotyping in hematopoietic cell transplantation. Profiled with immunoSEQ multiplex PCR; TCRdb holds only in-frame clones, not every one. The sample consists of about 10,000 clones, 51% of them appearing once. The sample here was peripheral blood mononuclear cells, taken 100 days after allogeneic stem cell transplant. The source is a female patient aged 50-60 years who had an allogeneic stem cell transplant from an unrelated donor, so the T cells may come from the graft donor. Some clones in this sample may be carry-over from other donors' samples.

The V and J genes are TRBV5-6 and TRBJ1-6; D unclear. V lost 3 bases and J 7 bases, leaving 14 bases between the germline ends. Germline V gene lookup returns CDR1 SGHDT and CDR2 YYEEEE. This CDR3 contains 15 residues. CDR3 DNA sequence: TGTGCCAGCAGCTCGACGCCCGGGGAAAATTCACCCCTCCACTTT. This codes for CASSSTPGENSPLHF.

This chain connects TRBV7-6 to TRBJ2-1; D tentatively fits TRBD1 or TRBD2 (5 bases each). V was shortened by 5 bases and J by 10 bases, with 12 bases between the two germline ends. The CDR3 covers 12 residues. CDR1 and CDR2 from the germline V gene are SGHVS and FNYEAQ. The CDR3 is CASSHQGDEQFF. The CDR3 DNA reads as TGTGCCAGCAGCCACCAAGGGGACGAGCAGTTCTTC.

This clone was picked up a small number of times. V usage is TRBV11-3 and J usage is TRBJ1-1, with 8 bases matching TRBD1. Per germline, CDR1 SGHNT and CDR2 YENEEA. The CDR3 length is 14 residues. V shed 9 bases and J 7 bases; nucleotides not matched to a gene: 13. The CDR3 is CASSGQGMRIEAFF. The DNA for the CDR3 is TGTGCCAGTTCCGGACAGGGCATGAGGATTGAAGCTTTCTTT. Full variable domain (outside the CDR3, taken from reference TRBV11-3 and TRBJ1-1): EAGVVQSPRYKIIEKKQPVAFWCNPISGHNTLYWYLQNLGQGPELLIRYENEEAVDDSQLPKDRFSAERLKGVDSTLKIQPAELGDSAVYLCASSGQGMRIEAFFGQGTRLTVV.

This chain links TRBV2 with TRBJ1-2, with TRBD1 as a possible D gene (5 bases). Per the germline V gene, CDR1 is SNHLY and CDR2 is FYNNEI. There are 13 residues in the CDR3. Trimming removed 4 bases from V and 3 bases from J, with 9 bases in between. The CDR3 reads CASSVRQYYGYTF. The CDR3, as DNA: TGTGCCAGCAGTGTAAGACAGTACTATGGCTACACCTTC.

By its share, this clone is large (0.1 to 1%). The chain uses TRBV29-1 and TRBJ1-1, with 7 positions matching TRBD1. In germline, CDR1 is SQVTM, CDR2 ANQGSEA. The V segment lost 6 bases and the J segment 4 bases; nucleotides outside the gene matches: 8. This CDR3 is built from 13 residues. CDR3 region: CSVLGQQGTEAFF. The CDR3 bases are TGCAGCGTCCTGGGACAGCAGGGCACTGAAGCTTTCTTT.

CDR3 region: CAWSPGQGGLGQPQHF. Written as DNA, the CDR3 is TGTGCCTGGAGTCCTGGGCAGGGTGGATTAGGTCAGCCCCAGCATTTT. The chain joins TRBV30 to TRBJ1-5; maybe TRBD1 (5 bases). Germline V CDR1 and CDR2: GTSNPN, SVGIG (reference sequence). Trimming stripped 2 bases from V and 6 bases from J, with 20 bases between. The CDR3 consists of 16 residues.

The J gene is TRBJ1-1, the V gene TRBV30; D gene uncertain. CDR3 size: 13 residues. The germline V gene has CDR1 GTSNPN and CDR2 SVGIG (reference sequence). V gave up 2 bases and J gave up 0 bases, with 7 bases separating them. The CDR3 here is CAWSHGLNTEAFF. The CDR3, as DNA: TGTGCCTGGAGTCACGGTTTGAACACTGAAGCTTTCTTT.

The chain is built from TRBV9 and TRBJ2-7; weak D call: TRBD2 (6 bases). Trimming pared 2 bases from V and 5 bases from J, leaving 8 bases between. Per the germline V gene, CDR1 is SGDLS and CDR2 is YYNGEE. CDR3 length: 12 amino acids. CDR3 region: CASSVGGDEQYF. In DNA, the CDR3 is TGTGCCAGCAGCGTGGGGGGTGACGAGCAGTACTTC.

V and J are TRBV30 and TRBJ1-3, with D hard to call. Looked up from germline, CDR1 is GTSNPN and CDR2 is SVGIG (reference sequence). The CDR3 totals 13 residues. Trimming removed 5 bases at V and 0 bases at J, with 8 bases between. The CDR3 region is CAWGGDSGNTIYF. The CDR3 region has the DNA TGTGCCTGGGGCGGAGACTCTGGAAACACCATATATTTT.

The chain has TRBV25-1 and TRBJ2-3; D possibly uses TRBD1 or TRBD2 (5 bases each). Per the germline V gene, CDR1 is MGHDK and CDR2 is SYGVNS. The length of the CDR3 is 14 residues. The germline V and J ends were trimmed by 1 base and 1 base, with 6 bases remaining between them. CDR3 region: CASSEWDRTDTQYF. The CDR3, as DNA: TGTGCCAGCAGTGAATGGGACCGCACAGATACGCAGTATTTT.

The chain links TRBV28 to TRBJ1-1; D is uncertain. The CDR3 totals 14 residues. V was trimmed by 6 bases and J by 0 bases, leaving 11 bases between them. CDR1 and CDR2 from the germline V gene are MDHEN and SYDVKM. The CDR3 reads CASRPDPMNTEAFF. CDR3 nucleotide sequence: TGTGCCAGCAGACCAGACCCGATGAACACTGAAGCTTTCTTT.

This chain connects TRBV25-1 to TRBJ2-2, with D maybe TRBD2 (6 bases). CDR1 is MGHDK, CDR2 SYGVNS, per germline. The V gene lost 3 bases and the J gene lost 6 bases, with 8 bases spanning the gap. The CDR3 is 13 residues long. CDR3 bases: TGTGCCAGCAGTGACCGGGGGTCCGGGGAGCTGTTTTTT. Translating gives CASSDRGSGELFF. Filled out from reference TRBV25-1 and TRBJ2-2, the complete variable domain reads EADIYQTPRYLVIGTGKKITLECSQTMGHDKMYWYQQDPGMELHLIHYSYGVNSTEKGDLSSESTVSRIRTEHFPLTLESARPSHTSQYLCASSDRGSGELFFGEGSRLTVL.

CDR3 residues: CASSYTLNRLYGYTF. As DNA, the CDR3 is TGTGCCAGCAGTTACACCCTTAACAGGCTCTATGGCTACACCTTC. V usage is TRBV6-5 and J usage is TRBJ1-2; TRBD1 is a possible D gene (5 bases). The germline gives CDR1 MNHEY, CDR2 SVGAGI. The CDR3 is made up of 15 amino acids. V shed 2 bases and J shed 4 bases, with 14 bases lying between them.

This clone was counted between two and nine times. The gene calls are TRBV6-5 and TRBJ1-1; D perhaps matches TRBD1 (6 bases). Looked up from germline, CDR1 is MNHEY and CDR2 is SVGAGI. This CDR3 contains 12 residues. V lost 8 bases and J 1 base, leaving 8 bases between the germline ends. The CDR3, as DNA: TGTGCCAGCGGGGGCAGGAACACTGAAGCTTTCTTT. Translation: CASGGRNTEAFF.

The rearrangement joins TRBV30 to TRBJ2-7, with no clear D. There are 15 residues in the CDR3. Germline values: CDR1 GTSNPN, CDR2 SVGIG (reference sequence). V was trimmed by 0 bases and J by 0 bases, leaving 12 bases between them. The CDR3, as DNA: TGTGCCTGGAGTGTCGAGGTCCGGAGCTCCTACGAGCAGTACTTC. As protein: CAWSVEVRSSYEQYF.

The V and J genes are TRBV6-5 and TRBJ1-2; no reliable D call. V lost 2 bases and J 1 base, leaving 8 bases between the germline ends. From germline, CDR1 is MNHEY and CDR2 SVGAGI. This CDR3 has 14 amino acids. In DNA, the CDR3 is TGTGCCAGCAGTTACGGGTTTAGTAACTATGGCTACACCTTC. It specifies CASSYGFSNYGYTF.

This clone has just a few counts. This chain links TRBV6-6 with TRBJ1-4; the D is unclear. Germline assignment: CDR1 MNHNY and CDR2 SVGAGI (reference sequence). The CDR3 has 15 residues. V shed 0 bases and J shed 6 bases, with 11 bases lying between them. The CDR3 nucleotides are TGTGCCAGCAGTTACTCGGTCCAGTCGGATGAAAAACTGTTTTTT. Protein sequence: CASSYSVQSDEKLFF.

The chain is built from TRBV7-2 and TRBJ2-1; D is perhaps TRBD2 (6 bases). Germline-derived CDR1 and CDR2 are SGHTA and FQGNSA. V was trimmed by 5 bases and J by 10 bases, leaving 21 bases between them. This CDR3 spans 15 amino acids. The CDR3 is CASSQPPGLPPEQFF. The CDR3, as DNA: TGTGCCAGCAGCCAGCCCCCGGGACTCCCTCCGGAGCAGTTCTTC.

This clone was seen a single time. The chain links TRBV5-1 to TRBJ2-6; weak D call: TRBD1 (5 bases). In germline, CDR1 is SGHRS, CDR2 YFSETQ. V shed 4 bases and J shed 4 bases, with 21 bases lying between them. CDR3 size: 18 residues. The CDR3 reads CASSPILVRAGGANVLTF. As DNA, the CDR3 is TGCGCCAGCAGCCCAATCCTTGTCAGGGCAGGCGGGGCCAACGTCCTGACTTTC.

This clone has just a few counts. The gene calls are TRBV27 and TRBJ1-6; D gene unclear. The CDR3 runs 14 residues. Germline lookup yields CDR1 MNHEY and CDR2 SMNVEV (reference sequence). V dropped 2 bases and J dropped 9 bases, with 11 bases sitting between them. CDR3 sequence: CASSLGIRVSPLHF. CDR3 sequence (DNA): TGTGCCAGCAGTTTAGGCATACGGGTTTCACCCCTCCACTTT.

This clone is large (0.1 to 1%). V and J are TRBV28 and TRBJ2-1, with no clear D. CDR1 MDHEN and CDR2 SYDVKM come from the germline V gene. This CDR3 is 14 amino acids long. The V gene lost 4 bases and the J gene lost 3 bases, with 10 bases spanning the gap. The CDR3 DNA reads TGTGCCAGCAGTTCATCTGGAGTCTACAATGAGCAGTTCTTC. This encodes CASSSSGVYNEQFF.

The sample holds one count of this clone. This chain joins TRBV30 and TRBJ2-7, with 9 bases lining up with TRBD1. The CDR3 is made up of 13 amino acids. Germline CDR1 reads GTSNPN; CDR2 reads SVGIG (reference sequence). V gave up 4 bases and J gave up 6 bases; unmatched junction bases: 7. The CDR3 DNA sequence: TGTGCCTGGATGAGACAGGGGGTAATCGAGCAGTACTTC. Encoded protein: CAWMRQGVIEQYF.

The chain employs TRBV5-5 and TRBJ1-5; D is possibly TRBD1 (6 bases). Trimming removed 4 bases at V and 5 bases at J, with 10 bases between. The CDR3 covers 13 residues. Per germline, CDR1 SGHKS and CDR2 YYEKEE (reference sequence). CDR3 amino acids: CASSRGGDQPQHF. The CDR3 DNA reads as TGTGCCAGCAGCCGCGGGGGCGATCAGCCCCAGCATTTT.

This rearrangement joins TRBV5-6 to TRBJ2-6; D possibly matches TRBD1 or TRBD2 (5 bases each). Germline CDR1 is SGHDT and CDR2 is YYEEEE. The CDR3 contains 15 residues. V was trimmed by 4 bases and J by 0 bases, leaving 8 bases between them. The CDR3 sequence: CASSRGLSGANVLTF. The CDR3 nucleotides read TGTGCCAGCAGCCGGGGCCTCTCTGGGGCCAACGTCCTGACTTTC.

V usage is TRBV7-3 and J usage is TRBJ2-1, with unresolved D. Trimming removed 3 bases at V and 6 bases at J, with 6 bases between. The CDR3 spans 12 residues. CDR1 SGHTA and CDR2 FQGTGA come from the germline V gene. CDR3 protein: CASSLGSNEQFF. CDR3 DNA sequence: TGTGCCAGCAGCTTGGGTTCCAATGAGCAGTTCTTC.

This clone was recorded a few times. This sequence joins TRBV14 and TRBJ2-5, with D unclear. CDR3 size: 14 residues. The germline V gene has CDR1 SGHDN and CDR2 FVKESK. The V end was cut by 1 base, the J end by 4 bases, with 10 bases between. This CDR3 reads CASSQGLWVETQYF. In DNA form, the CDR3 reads TGTGCCAGCAGCCAAGGTCTCTGGGTAGAGACCCAGTACTTC.

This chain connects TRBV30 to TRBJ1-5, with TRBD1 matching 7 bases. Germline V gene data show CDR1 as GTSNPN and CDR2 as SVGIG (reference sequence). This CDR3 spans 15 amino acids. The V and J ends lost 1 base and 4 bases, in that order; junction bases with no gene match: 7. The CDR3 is CAWSAPGQSNQPQHF. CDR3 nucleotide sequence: TGTGCCTGGAGTGCACCGGGACAGTCAAATCAGCCCCAGCATTTT.